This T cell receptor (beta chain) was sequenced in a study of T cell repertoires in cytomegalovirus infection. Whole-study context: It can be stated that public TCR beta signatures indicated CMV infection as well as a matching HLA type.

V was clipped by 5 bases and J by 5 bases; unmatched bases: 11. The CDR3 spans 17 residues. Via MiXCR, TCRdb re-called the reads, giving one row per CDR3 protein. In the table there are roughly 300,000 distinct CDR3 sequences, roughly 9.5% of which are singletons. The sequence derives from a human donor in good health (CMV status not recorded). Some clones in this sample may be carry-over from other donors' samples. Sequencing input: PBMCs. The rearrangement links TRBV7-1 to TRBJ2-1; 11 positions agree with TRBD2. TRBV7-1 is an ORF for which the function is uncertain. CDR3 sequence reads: CASSLSRGGLADNEQFF. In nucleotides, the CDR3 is TGTGCCAGCAGCCTCAGCCGAGGGGGACTAGCGGACAATGAGCAGTTCTTC.